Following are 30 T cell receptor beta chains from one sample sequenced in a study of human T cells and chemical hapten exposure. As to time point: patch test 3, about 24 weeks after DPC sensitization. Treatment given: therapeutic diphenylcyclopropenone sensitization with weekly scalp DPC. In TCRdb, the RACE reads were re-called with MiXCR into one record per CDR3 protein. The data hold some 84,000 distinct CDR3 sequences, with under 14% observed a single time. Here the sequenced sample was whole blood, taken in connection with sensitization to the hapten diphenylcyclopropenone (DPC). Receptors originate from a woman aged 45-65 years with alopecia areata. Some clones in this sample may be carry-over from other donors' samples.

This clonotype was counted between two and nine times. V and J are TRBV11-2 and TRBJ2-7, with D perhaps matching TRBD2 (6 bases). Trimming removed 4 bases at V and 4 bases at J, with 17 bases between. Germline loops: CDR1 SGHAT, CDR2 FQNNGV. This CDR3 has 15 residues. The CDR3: CASSSLAGLRYEQYF. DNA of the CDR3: TGTGCCAGCAGCTCCCTGGCGGGATTAAGATACGAGCAGTACTTC.

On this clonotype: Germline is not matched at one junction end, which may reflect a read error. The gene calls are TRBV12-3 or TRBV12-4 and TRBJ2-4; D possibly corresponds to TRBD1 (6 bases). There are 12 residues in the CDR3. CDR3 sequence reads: CASSLGGNIQYF. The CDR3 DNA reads TGTGCCAGCAGCTTAGGGGGAAACATTCAGTACTTC.

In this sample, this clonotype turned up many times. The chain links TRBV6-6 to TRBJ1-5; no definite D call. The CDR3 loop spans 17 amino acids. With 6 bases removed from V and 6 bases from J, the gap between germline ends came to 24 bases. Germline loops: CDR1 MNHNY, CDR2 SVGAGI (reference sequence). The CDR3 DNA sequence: TGTGCCAGCAGCATACCAAACCAAGTTAAGGAAGGTCAGCCCCAGCATTTT. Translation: CASSIPNQVKEGQPQHF.

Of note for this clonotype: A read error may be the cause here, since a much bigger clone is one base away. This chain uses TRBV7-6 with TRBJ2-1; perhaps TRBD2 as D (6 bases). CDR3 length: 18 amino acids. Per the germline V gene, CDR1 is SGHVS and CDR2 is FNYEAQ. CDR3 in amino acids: CASSLGLVSEGLSREQLF. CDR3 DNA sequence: TGTGCCAGCAGCTTAGGATTAGTGTCGGAGGGCCTTTCAAGGGAGCAGTTGTTC.

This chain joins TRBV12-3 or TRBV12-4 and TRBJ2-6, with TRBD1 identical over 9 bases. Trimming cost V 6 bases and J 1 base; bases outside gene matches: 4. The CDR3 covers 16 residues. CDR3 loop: CASSSGTGSGANVLTF. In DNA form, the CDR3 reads TGTGCCAGCAGCTCCGGGACAGGGTCTGGGGCCAACGTCCTGACTTTC.

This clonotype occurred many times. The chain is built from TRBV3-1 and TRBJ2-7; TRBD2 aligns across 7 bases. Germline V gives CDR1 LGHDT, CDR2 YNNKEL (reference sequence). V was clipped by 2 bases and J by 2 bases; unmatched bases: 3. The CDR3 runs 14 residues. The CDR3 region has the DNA TGTGCCAGCAGCCAAACGGGACTACCCTACGAGCAGTACTTC. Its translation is CASSQTGLPYEQYF.

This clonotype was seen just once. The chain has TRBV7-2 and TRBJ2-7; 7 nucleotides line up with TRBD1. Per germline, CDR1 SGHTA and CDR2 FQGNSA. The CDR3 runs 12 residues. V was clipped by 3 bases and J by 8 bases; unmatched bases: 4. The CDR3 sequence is CASSFPRGQQYF. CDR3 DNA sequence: TGTGCCAGCAGCTTCCCAAGGGGGCAGCAGTACTTC.

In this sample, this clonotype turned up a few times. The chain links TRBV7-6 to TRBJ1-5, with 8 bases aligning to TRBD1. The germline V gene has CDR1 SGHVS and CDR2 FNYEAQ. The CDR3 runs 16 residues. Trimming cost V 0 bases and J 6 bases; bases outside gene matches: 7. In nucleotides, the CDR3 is TGTGCCAGCAGCTTAGCTACAGGGGGTCGCGGTCAGCCCCAGCATTTT. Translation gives CASSLATGGRGQPQHF.

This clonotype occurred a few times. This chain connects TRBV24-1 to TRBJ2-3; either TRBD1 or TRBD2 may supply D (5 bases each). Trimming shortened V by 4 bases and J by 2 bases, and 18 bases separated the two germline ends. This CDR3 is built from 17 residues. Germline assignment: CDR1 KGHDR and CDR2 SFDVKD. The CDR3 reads CATSEFRGAGFTDTQYF. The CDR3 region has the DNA TGTGCCACCAGTGAGTTTAGGGGAGCTGGATTCACAGATACGCAGTATTTT.

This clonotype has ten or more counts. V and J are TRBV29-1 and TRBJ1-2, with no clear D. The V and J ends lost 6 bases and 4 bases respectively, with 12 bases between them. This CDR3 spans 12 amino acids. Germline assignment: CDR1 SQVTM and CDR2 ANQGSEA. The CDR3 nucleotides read TGCAGCGTCCTGCCCCGAAGCTATGGCTACACCTTC. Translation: CSVLPRSYGYTF.

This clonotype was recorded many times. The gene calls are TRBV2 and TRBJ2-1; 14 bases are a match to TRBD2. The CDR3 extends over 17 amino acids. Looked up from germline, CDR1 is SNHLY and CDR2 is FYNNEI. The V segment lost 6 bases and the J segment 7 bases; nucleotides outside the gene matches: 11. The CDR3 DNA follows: TGTGCCAGCAGGGAAAGACTAGCGGGAGGGTCTAGGAATGAGCAGTTCTTC. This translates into CASRERLAGGSRNEQFF.

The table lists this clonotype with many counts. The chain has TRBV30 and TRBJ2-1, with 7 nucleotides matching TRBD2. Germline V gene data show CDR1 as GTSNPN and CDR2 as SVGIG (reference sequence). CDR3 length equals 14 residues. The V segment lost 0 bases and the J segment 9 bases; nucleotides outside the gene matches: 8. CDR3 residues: CAWSVLAGEGEQFF. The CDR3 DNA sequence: TGTGCCTGGAGTGTACTGGCGGGAGAGGGTGAGCAGTTCTTC.

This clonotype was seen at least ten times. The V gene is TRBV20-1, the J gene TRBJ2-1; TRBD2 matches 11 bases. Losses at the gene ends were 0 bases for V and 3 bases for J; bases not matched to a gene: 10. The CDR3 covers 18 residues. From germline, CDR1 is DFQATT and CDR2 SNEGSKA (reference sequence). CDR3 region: CSARDDLGTSGHYNEQFF. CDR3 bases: TGCAGTGCTAGAGATGACCTCGGGACTAGCGGACACTACAATGAGCAGTTCTTC.

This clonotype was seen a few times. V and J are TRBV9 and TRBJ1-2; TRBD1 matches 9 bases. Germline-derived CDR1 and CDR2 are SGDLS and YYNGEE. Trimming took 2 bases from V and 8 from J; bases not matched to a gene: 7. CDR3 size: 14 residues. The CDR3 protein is CASSVGQGEQGYTF. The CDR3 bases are TGTGCCAGCAGCGTGGGACAGGGTGAACAGGGCTACACCTTC. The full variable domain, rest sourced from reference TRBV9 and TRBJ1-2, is DSGVTQTPKHLITATGQRVTLRCSPRSGDLSVYWYQQSLDQGLQFLIQYYNGEERAKGNILERFSAQQFPDLHSELNLSSLELGDSALYFCASSVGQGEQGYTFGSGTRLTVV.

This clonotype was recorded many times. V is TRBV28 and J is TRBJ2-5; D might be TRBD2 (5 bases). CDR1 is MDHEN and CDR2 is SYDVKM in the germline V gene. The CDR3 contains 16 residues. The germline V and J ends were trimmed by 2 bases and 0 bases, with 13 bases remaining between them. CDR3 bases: TGTGCCAGCAGTTTAGAGGGCGTGGGGTACCAAGAGACCCAGTACTTC. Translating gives CASSLEGVGYQETQYF.

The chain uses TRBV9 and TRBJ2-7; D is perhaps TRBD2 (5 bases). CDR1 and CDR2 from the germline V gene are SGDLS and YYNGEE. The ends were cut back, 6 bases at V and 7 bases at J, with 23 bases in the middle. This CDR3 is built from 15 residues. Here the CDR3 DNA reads TGTGCCAGCACCCGCCGGGGAGATGAGTTGGGGGAGCAGTACTTC. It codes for CASTRRGDELGEQYF.

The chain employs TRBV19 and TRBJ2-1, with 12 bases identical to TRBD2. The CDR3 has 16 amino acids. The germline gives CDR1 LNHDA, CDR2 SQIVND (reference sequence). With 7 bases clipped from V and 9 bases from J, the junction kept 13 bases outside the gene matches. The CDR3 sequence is CASNGDLTSGSTEQFF. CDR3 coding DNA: TGTGCCAGTAACGGGGACCTGACTAGCGGGAGCACTGAGCAGTTCTTC.

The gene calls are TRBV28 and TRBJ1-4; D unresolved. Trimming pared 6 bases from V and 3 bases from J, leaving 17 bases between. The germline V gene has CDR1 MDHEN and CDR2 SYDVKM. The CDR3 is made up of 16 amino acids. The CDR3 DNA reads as TGTGCCAGCAGCGATTGGGGTCAGGCCCCTAATGAAAAACTGTTTTTT. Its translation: CASSDWGQAPNEKLFF.

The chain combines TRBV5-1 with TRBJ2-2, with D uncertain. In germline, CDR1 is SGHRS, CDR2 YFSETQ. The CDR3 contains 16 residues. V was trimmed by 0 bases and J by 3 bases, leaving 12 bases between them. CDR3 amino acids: CASSLDRRAYTGELFF. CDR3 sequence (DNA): TGCGCCAGCAGCTTGGACAGACGAGCGTACACCGGGGAGCTGTTTTTT.

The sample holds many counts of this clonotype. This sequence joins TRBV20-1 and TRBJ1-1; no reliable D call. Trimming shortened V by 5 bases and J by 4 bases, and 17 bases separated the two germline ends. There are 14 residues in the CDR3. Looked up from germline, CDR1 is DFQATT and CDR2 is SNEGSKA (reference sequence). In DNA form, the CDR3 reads TGCAGTGCTTCTCGAGGAGGGATAGGCACTGAAGCTTTCTTT. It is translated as CSASRGGIGTEAFF.

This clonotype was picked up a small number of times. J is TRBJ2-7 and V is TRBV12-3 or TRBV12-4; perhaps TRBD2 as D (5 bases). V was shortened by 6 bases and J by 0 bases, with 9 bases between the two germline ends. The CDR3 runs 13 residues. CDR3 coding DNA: TGTGCCAGCAGCCGGGATTACTCCTACGAGCAGTACTTC. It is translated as CASSRDYSYEQYF.

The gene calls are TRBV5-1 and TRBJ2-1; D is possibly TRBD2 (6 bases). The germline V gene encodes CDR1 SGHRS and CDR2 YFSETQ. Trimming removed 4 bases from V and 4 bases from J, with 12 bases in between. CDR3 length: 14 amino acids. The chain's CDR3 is CASSPGLLYNEQFF. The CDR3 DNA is TGCGCCAGCAGCCCGGGACTCCTTTACAATGAGCAGTTCTTC.

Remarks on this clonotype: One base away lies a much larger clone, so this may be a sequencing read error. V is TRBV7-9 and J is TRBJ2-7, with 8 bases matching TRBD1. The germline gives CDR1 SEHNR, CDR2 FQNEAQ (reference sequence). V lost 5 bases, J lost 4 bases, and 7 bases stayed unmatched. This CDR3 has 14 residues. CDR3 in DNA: TGTGCCAGCAGCCGGACAGGGAAGGGGTACGAGCAGTACTTC. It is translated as CASSRTGKGYEQYF.

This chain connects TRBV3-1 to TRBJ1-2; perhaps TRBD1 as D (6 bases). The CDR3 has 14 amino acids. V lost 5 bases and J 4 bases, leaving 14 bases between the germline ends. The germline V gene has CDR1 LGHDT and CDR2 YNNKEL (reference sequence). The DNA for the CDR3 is TGTGCCAGCAGCGGGGGGCCAGGGCTCTATGGCTACACCTTC. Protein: CASSGGPGLYGYTF.

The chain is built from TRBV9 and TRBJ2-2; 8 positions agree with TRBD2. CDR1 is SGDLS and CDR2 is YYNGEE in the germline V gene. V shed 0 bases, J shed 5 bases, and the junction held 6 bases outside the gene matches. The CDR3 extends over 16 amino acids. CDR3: CASSVATSGSTGELFF. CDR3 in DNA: TGTGCCAGCAGCGTAGCTACGAGCGGGAGTACCGGGGAGCTGTTTTTT.

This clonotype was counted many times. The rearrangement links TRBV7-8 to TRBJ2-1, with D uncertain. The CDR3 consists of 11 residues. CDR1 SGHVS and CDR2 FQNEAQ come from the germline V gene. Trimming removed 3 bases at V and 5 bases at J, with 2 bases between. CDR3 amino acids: CASSFDNEQFF. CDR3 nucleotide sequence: TGTGCCAGCAGCTTTGACAATGAGCAGTTCTTC.

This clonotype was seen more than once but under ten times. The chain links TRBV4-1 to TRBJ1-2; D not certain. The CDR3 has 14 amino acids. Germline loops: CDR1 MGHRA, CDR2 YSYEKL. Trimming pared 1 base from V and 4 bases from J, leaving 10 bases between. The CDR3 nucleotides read TGCGCCAGCAGCCAAGGAGCCGCCTCCTATGGCTACACCTTC. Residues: CASSQGAASYGYTF.

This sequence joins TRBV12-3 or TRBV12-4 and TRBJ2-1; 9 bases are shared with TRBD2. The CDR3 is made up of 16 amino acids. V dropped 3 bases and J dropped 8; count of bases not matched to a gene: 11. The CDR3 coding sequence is TGTGCCAGCAGTTTCAGGGGTCAAAGCGGGGGGCATGAGCAGTTCTTC. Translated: CASSFRGQSGGHEQFF.

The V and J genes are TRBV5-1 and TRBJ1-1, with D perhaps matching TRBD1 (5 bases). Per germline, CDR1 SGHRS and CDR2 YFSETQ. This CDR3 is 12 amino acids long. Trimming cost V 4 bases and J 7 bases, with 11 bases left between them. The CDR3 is CASSRDGNEAFF. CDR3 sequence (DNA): TGCGCCAGCAGCAGGGACGGAAATGAAGCTTTCTTT.

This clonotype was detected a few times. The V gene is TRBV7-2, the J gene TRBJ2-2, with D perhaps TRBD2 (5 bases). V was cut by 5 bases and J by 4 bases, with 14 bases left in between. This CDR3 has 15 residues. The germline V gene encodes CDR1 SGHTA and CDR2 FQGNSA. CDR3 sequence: CASSHWGVSTGELFF. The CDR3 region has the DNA TGTGCCAGCAGCCACTGGGGAGTTAGCACCGGGGAGCTGTTTTTT.